These 3 T cell receptor beta chains share one sample of origin, sequenced in a study of T cells after yellow fever vaccination. TCRdb recomputed calls from the 5' RACE reads with MiXCR, one row per CDR3 protein. The sample comprises around 70,000 distinct CDR3 sequences, around 7% of which are singletons, and 35% to 45% rests with the top ten. The specimen comprised CD8+ T cells sorted from PBMCs, sampled about 5 days after the first yellow fever vaccination. Every receptor here comes from a young man who received the YFV17D yellow fever vaccine.

This clonotype was seen more than once but under ten times. The CDR3 DNA is TGTGCCAGCAGTCCCCCCTCCATAAGGGAGCAGTACGTC. As protein: CASSPPSIREQYV. This chain uses TRBV2 with TRBJ2-7; no clear D. Trimming stripped 5 bases from V and 7 bases from J, with 15 bases between. CDR1 and CDR2 (germline): SNHLY, FYNNEI. The CDR3 has 13 residues.

This clonotype occurred many times. This chain connects TRBV6-1 to TRBJ2-2, with 10 bases identical to TRBD1. Trimming removed 6 bases from V and 6 bases from J; junction bases left unmatched: 10. The CDR3 contains 16 residues. Germline V lookup: CDR1 MNHNS, CDR2 SASEGT. The CDR3 sequence: CASRIGQGGSPGELFF. CDR3 in DNA: TGTGCCAGCAGAATCGGACAGGGGGGATCTCCCGGGGAGCTGTTTTTT.

A few counts support this clonotype. The chain employs TRBV21-1 and TRBJ1-2; the D call of TRBD1 is as the table states it, not checked on the DNA. TRBV21-1 is given as a pseudogene. CDR3 length: 16 residues. The CDR3 is CASSNDRESGPYGYTF. DNA for the CDR3: TGTGCCAGCAGCAACGACAGGGAATCGGGCCCCTATGGCTACACCTTC.